A single T cell receptor beta chain is shown here with its context. The specificity of this receptor is unknown. Base qualities are not provided; no much larger clone lies one nucleotide away. The data were taken from a study of blood T cell repertoires in COVID-19 (dated by TCRdb to 2019 to 2021). Regarding the research as a whole: Collaborator samples came from the United States, Italy and Spain and covered acute and convalescent phases of COVID-19. The prospective study material was composed of cDNA or gDNA derived from T cells, B-cell-depleted T cells, or PBMCs. Deeply sampled blood TCRbeta repertoires from subjects exposed to, actively infected with, or recovered from COVID-19 were included in the dataset. The repertoires were released in a freely available public database intended as a resource for research on the immune response to SARS-CoV-2. Samples were obtained from the ongoing ImmuneRACE study (first 160 participants) and from over 1,000 subjects provided by 6 global collaborators. A de-identified subject ID, COVID-19 status, age in years and sex were almost always included in the sample metadata. Where HLA class I and class II types were available, the types were taken from metadata supplied by the sample provider, not from assay-based typing. On the study overall, not on this receptor specifically: The quantity of clinical and demographic metadata differed by source and by participant and was supplied without curation.

Participants in the prospective study were enrolled through a virtual design, were aged about 18 to 90 years, and lived in 24 United States geographic areas. In the prospective study, participants were assigned to cohorts based on the clinical history participants reported in a screening survey and a study questionnaire. In the prospective study, whole blood, serum and a nasopharyngeal or oropharyngeal swab were collected from each participant by mobile phlebotomists. Additional blood draws and questionnaires over an approximately two-month period could optionally be provided by prospective study participants. Prospective study blood samples were shipped either frozen or at room temperature before DNA extraction. Here V drops 0 bases and J drops 7 bases, and the junction holds 10 bases not matched to any gene. From the germline V gene, CDR1 is ENHRY and CDR2 is SYGVKD. From the cysteine through the phenylalanine, the CDR3 covers 16 amino acids. Only CDR3 DNA remains: 48 bases, in frame from the first base.

TCRbeta CDR3 regions were amplified from genomic DNA by means of the immunoSEQ Assay, a bias-controlled multiplex PCR. In the source study's methods: The number of nucleated cells in each sample was estimated from the amplification of reference gene primers within the assay. To quantify the absolute abundance of each unique TCRbeta CDR3 rearrangement, sequence reads were collapsed and filtered. For each sample, productive Simpson clonality was calculated as the square root of Simpson's diversity index across productive rearrangements. Sourced from immuneACCESS, this table was stored by TCRdb with only in-frame sequences that have V and J called. A share of the clones is absent; for the studies checked, an unresolved V gene accounts for under half, and the remainder has no known explanation. V and J calls and clone size come straight from that table; D and trimming were deduced from the DNA. The sample table holds 150,000 to 200,000 clones, of which about 80% were seen once. The biggest ten clones account for roughly 5.2% of the sample.

The sequence joins TRBV10-3 to TRBJ1-2, and TRBD1 aligns with 8 junction nucleotides. This clonotype originated in a woman aged 60-75 years with acute COVID-19. Sequencing was carried out using PBMCs or T cells enriched from blood (not recorded which). Here is the DNA: TGTGCCATCAGTGAGTCGAATCCGGACAGGGAGCTTGGCTACACCTTC. This sequence encodes CAISESNPDRELGYTF.